This T cell receptor beta chain comes out of a study of blood T cell repertoires in COVID-19. Study-wide background: Samples came from the United States, Italy and Spain, spanning acute and convalescent COVID-19. PBMCs, B-cell-depleted T cells, or T cells were the source of the cDNA or gDNA that made up the material.

The CDR3 spans 14 residues. Germline V gene lookup returns CDR1 LGHDT and CDR2 YNNKEL (reference sequence). The V and J ends lost 4 bases and 2 bases respectively, with 11 bases between them. Original processing methods: Quantification of nucleated cells was approximated via reference gene primer amplification. The table came from immunoSEQ multiplex PCR; TCRdb's copy has only in-frame clones and leaves some out. V, J and clone size reflect that table, while D and trimming were determined from the DNA. The sample gives some 270,000 clones, around 89% of which show up once; more than 0.75% is in the top ten.

The sequencing sample was made of peripheral blood. The sequence was collected from a man aged 25-40 years with acute or convalescent COVID-19. The chain combines TRBV3-1 (or the pseudogene TRBV3-2) with TRBJ1-1; unclear D gene. CDR3 in amino acids: CASSLRVSNTEAFF. DNA of the CDR3: TGTGCCAGCAGCCTACGGGTGAGTAACACTGAAGCTTTCTTT.